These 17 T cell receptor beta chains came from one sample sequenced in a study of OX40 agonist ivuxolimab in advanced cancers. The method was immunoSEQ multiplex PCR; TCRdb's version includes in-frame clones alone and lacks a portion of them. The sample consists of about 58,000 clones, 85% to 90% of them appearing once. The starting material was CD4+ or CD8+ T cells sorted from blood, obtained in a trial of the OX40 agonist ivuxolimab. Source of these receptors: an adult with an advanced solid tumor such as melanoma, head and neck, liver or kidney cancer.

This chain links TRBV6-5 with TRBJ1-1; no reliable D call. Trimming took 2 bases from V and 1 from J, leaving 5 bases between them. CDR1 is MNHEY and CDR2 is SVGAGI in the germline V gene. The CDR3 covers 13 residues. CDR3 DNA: TGTGCCAGCAGTTACGGCCAGAACACTGAAGCTTTCTTT. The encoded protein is CASSYGQNTEAFF.

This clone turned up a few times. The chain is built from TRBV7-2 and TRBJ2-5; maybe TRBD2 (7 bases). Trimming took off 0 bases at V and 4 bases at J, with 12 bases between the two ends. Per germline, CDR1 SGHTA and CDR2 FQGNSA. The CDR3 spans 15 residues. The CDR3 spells CASSLAGGPRETQYF. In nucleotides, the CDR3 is TGTGCCAGCAGCTTAGCGGGGGGGCCTCGAGAGACCCAGTACTTC.

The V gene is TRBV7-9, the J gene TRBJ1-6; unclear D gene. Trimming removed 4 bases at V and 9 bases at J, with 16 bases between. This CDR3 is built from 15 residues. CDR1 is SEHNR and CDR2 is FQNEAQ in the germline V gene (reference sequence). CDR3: CASSYGLGRASPLHF. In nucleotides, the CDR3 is TGTGCCAGCAGCTACGGACTCGGGAGGGCTTCACCCCTCCACTTT.

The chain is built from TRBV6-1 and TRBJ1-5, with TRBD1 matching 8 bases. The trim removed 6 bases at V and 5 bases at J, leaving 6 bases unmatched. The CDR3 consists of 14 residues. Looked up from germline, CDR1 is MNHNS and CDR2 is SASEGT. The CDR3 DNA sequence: TGTGCCAGCAGGAGACAGGGGACTGATCAGCCCCAGCATTTT. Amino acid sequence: CASRRQGTDQPQHF.

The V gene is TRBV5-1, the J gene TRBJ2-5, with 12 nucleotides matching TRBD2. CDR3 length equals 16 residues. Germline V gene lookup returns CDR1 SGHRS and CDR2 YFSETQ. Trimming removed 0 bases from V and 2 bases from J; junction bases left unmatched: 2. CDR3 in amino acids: CASSLGGLAGQETQYF. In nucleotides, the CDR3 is TGCGCCAGCAGCTTGGGCGGACTAGCGGGACAAGAGACCCAGTACTTC.

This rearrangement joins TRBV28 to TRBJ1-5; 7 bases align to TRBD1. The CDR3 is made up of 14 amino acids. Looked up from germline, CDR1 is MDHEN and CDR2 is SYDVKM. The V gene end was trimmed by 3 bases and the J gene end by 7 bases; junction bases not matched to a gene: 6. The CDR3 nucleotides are TGTGCCAGCAGTTTTTACAGGGGAGGGCAGCCCCAGCATTTT. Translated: CASSFYRGGQPQHF.

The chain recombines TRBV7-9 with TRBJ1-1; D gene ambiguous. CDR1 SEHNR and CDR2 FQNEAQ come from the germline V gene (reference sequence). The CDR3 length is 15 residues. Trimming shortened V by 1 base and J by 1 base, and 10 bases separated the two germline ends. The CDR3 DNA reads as TGTGCCAGCAGCTTAGGGTCAGGTCCGAACACTGAAGCTTTCTTT. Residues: CASSLGSGPNTEAFF.

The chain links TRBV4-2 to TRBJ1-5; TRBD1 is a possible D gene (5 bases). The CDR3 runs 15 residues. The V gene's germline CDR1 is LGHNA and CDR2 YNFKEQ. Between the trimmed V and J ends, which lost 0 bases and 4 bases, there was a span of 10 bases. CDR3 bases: TGTGCCAGCAGCCAAGATCTGAGGACAAATCAGCCCCAGCATTTT. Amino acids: CASSQDLRTNQPQHF.

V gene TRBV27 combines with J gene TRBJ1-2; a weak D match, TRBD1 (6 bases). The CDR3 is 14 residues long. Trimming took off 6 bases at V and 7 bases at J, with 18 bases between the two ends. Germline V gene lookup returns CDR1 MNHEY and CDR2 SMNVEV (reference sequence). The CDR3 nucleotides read TGTGCCAGCAGACACGGGACACCCCTTTTTGGCTACACCTTC. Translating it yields CASRHGTPLFGYTF.

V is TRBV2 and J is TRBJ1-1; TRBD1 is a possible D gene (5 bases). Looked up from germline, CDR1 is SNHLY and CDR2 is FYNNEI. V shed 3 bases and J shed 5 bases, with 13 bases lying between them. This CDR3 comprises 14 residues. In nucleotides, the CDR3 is TGTGCCAGCAGTGAGGGGGGAGAGGAGACTGAAGCTTTCTTT. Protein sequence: CASSEGGEETEAFF. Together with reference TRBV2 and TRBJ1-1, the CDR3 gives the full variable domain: EPEVTQTPSHQVTQMGQEVILRCVPISNHLYFYWYRQILGQKVEFLVSFYNNEISEKSEIFDDQFSVERPDGSNFTLKIRSTKLEDSAMYFCASSEGGEETEAFFGQGTRLTVV.

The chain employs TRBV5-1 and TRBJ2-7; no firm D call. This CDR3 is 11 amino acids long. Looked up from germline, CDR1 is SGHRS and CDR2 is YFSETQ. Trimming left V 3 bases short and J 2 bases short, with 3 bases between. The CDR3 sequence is CASSSTYEQYF. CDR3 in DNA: TGCGCCAGCAGCTCGACCTACGAGCAGTACTTC.

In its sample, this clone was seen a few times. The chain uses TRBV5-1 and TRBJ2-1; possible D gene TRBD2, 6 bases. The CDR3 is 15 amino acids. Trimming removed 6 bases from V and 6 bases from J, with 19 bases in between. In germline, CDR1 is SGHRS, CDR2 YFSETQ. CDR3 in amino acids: CASTSRREISNEQFF. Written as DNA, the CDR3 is TGCGCCAGCACCTCGCGGAGGGAAATTAGCAATGAGCAGTTCTTC.

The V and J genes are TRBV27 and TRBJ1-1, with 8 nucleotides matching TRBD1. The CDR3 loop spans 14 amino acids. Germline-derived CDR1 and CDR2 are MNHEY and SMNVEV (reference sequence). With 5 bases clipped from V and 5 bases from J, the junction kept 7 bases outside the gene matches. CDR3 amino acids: CASSRQGRETEAFF. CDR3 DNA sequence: TGTGCCAGCAGTCGACAGGGGAGGGAAACTGAAGCTTTCTTT.

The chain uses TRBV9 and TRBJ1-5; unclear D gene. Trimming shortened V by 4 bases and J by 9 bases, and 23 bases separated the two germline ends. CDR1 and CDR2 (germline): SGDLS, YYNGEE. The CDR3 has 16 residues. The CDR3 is CASSPDASTNQRPQHF. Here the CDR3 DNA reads TGTGCCAGCAGCCCAGATGCCAGTACCAATCAACGGCCCCAGCATTTT.

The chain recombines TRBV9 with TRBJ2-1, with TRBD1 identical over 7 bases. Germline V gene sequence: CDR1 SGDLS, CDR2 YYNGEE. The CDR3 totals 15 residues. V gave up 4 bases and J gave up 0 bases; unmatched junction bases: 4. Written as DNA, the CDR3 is TGTGCCAGCAGCAGGGACAGAAGCTCCTACAATGAGCAGTTCTTC. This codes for CASSRDRSSYNEQFF.

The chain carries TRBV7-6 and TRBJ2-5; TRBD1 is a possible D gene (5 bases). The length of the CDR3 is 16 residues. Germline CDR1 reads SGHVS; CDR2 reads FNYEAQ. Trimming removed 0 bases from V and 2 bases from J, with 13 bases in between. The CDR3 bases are TGTGCCAGCAGCTTAGCAGGGGCAGGTTGGCAAGAGACCCAGTACTTC. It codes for CASSLAGAGWQETQYF.

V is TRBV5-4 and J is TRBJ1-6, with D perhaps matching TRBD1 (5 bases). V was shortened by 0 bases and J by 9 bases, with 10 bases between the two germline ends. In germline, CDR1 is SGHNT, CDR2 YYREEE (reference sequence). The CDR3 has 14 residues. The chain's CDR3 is CASSLGRVASPLHF. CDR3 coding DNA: TGTGCCAGCAGCTTGGGCAGGGTGGCTTCACCCCTCCACTTT.